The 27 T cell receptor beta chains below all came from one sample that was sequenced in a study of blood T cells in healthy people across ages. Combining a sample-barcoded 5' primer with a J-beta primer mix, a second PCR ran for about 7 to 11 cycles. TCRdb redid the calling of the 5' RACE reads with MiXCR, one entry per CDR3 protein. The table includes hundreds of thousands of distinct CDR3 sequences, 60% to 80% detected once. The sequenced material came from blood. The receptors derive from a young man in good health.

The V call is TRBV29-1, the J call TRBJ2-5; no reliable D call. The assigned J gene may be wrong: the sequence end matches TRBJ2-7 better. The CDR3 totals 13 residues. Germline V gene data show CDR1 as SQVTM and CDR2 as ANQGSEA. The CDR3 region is CSALEIPTYEQYF. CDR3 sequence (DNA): TGCAGCGCTCTTGAGATCCCAACCTACGAGCAGTACTTC.

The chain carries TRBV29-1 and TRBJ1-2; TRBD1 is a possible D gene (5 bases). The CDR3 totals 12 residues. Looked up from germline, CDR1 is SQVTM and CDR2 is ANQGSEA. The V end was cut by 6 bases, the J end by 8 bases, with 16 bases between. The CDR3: CSVRDLGYGYTF. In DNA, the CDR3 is TGCAGCGTGCGGGACCTAGGGTACGGCTACACCTTC.

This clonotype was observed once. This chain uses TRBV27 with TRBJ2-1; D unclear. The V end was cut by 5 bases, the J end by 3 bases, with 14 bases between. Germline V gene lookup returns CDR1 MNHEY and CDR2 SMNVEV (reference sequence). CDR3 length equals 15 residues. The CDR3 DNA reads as TGTGCCAGCAGTGGTCTTGGCGGCCGCTACAATGAGCAGTTCTTC. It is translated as CASSGLGGRYNEQFF.

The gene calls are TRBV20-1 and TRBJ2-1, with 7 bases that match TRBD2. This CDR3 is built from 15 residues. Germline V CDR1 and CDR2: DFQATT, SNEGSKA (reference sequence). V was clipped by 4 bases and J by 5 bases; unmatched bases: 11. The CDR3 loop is CSAIGEASGDNEQFF. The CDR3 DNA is TGCAGTGCTATCGGAGAGGCTAGCGGAGACAATGAGCAGTTCTTC.

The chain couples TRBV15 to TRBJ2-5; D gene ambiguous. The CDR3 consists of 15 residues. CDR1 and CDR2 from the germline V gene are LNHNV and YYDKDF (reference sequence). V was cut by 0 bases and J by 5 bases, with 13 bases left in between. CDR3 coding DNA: TGTGCCACCAGCAGAGATCTAGGAGCACCGGAGACCCAGTACTTC. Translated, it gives CATSRDLGAPETQYF.

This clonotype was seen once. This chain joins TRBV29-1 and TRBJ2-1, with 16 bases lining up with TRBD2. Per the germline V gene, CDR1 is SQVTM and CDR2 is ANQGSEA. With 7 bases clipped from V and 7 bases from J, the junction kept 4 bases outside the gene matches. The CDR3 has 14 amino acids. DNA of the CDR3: TGCAGCGCCGGGACTAGCGGGGGGGGGAATGAGCAGTTCTTC. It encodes CSAGTSGGGNEQFF.

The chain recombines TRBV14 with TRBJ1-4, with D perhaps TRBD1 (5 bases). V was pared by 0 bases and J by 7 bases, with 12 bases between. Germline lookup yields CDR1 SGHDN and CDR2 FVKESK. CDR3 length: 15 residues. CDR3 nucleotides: TGTGCCAGCAGCCAAGATAGCGGCAGGGCTGAAAAACTGTTTTTT. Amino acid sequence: CASSQDSGRAEKLFF. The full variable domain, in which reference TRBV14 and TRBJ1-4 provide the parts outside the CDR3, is EAGVTQFPSHSVIEKGQTVTLRCDPISGHDNLYWYRRVMGKEIKFLLHFVKESKQDESGMPNNRFLAERTGGTYSTLKVQPAELEDSGVYFCASSQDSGRAEKLFFGSGTQLSVL.

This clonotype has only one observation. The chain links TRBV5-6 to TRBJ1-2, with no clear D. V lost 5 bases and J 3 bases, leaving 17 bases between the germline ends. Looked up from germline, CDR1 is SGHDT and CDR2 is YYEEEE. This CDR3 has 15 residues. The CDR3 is CASSYDRLPDYGYTF. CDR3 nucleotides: TGTGCCAGCAGTTACGACCGACTCCCAGACTATGGCTACACCTTC. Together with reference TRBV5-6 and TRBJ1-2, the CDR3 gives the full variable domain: DAGVTQSPTHLIKTRGQQVTLRCSPKSGHDTVSWYQQALGQGPQFIFQYYEEEERQRGNFPDRFSGHQFPNYSSELNVNALLLGDSALYLCASSYDRLPDYGYTFGSGTRLTVV.

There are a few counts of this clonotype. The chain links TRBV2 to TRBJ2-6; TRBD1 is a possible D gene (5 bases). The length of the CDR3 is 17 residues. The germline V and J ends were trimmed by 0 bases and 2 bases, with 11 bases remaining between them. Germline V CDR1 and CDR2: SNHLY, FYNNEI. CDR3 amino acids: CASSEAQGPPGANVLTF. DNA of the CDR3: TGTGCCAGCAGTGAAGCGCAGGGCCCACCTGGGGCCAACGTCCTGACTTTC.

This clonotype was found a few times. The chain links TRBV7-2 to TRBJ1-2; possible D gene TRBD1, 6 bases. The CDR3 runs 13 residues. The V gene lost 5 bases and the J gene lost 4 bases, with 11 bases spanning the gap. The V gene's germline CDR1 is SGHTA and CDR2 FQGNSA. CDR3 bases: TGTGCCAGCAGCGAAACAGGGACCTATGGCTACACCTTC. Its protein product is CASSETGTYGYTF.

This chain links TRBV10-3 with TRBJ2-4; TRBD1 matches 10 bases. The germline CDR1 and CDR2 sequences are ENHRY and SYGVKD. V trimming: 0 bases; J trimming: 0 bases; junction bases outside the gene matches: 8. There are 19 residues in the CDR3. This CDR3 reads CAISESARTGGIAKNIQYF. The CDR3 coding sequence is TGTGCCATCAGTGAGTCGGCCCGGACAGGGGGTATAGCCAAAAACATTCAGTACTTC.

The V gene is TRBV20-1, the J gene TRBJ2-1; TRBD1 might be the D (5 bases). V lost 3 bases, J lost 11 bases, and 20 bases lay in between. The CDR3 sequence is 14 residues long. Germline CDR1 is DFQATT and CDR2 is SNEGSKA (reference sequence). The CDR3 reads CSASRQGRIDKQFF. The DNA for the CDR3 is TGCAGTGCTAGTAGGCAGGGCAGGATAGATAAGCAGTTCTTC.

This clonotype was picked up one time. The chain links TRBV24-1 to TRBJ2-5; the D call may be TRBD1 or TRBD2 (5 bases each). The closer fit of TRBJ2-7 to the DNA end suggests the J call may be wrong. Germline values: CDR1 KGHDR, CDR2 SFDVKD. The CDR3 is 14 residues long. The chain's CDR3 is CATSAPGRSYEQYF. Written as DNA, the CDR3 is TGTGCCACCAGTGCCCCGGGACGGTCTTACGAGCAGTACTTC.

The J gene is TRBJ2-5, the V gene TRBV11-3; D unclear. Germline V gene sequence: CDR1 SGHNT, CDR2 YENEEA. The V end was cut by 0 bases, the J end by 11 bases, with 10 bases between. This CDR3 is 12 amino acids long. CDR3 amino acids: CASSLEMGEQYF. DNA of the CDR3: TGTGCCAGCAGCTTAGAGATGGGTGAGCAGTACTTC.

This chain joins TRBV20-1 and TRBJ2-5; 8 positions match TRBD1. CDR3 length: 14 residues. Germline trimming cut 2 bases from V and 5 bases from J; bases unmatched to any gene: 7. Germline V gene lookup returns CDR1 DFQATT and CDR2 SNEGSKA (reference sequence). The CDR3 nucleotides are TGCAGTGCTAGACAATGGACAGGGACGGAGACCCAGTACTTC. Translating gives CSARQWTGTETQYF.

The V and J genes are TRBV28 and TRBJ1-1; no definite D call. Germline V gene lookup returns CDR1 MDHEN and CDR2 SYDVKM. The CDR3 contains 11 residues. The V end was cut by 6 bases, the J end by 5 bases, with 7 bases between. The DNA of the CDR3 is TGTGCCAGCAGCTCCAGAACTGAAGCTTTCTTT. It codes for CASSSRTEAFF.

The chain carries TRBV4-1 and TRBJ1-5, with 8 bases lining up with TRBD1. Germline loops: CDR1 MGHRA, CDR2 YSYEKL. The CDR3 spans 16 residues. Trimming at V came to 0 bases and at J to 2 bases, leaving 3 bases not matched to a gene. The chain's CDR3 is CASSQEDRVGNQPQHF. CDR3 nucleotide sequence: TGCGCCAGCAGCCAAGAGGACAGGGTGGGCAATCAGCCCCAGCATTTT.

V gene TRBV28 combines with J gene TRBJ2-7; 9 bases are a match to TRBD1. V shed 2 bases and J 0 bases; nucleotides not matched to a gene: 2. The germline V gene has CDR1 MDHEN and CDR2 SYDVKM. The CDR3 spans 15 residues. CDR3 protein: CASSLPGQGSYEQYF. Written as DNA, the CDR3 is TGTGCCAGCAGTTTACCGGGACAGGGCTCCTACGAGCAGTACTTC.

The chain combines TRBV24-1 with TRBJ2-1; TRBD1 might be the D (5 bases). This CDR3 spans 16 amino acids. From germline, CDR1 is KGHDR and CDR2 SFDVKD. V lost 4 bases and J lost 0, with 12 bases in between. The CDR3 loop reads CATSDSATVSYNEQFF. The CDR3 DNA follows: TGTGCCACCAGTGACAGCGCGACAGTCTCCTACAATGAGCAGTTCTTC.

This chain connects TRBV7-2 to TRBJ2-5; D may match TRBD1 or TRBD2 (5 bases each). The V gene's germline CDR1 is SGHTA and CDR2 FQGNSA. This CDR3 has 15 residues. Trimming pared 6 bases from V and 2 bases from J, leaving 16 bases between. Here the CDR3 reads CASSPLGTAQETQYF. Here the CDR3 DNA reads TGTGCCAGCAGTCCCTTGGGGACGGCTCAAGAGACCCAGTACTTC.

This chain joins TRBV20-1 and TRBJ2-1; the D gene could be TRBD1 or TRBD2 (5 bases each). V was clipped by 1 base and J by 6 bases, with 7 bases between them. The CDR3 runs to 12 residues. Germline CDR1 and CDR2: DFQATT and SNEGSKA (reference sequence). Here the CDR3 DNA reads TGCAGTGCTAGAGGGGACCGCAATGAGCAGTTCTTC. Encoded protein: CSARGDRNEQFF.

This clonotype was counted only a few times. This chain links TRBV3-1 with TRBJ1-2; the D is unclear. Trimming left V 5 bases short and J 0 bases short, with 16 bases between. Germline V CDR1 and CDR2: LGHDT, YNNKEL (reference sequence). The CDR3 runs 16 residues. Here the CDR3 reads CASSRAGGAANYGYTF. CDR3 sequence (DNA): TGTGCCAGCAGCAGGGCCGGCGGTGCTGCTAACTATGGCTACACCTTC.

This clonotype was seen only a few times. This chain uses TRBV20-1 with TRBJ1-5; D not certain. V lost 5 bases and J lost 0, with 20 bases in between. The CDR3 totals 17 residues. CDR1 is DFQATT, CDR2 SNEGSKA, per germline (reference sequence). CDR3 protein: CSAENQDAADSNQPQHF. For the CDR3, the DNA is TGCAGTGCTGAAAATCAGGACGCCGCCGATAGCAATCAGCCCCAGCATTTT.

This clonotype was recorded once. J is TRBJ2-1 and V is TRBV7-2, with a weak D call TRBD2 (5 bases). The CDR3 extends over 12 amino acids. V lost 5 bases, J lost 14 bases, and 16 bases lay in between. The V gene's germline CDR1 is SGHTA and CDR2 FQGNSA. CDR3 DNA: TGTGCCAGCAGCCCTGGAGGAAACGTGAAGTTCTTC. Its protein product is CASSPGGNVKFF.

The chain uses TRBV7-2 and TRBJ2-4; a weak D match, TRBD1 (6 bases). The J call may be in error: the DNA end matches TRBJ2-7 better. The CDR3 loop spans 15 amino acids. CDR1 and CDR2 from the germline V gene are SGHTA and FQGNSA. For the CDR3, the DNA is TGTGCCAGCAGCTTTTCACCAGGGACAACTTACGAGCAGTACTTC. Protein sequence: CASSFSPGTTYEQYF.

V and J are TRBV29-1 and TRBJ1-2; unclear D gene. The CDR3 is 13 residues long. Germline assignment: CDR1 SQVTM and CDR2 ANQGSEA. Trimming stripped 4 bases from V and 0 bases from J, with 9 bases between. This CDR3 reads CSVVMEANYGYTF. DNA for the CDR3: TGCAGCGTTGTAATGGAGGCTAACTATGGCTACACCTTC.

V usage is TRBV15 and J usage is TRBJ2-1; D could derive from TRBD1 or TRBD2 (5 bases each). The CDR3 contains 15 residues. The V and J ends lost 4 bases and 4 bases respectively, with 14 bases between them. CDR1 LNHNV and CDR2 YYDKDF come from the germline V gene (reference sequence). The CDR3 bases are TGTGCCACCAGCACCTACGGGGCCCCTTACAATGAGCAGTTCTTC. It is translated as CATSTYGAPYNEQFF.